The rows below give T cell receptor beta chains drawn from one sample of a study of control samples from healthy donors and cancer patients. Generated by immunoSEQ multiplex PCR, the TCRdb table keeps only in-frame clones and is missing some. The table has tens of thousands of clones, approximately 90% seen once. Specimen: PBMCs. Source of these receptors: a woman between 40 and 55 years old with head and neck cancer. The CDR3 runs from the conserved cysteine through the conserved F or W. Clone size is stated in some rows and not others, as once, few, many or a class when expanded.

clone_size j_call v_call cdr3_aa
NA TRBJ1-2 TRBV28 CASSSGGVRGYTF
NA TRBJ1-2 TRBV6-1 CASSVKGVGSNYGYTF
NA TRBJ1-1 TRBV19 CASTQQGGNTEAFF
NA TRBJ2-1 TRBV4-1 CASRYLAVPYNEQFF
NA TRBJ1-2 TRBV27 CASRRVGQGGEGYTF
NA TRBJ1-5 TRBV27 CATTDRGFNQPQHF
NA TRBJ2-6 TRBV4-2 CASSPPRVTPGANVLTF
NA TRBJ1-5 TRBV24-1 CATSGGQSNQPQHF
NA TRBJ1-5 TRBV19 CASLASPTLTNQPQHF
few TRBJ1-5 TRBV10-3 CAIRQGNNQPQHF
NA TRBJ2-3 TRBV15 CATSRLRAWGDTQYF
once TRBJ2-1 TRBV6-5 CASSYRRTTGNEQFF
NA TRBJ2-7 TRBV28 CASWGKAGEQYF
once TRBJ2-7 TRBV5-4 CASRFDGVTPGEQYF
NA TRBJ2-2 TRBV5-4 CASSLNTGELFF
NA TRBJ2-5 TRBV19 CASSIRDSETQYF